This T cell receptor beta chain was sequenced during a study of CD8+ T cells in alopecia areata. Study summary: A regimen of oral tofacitinib, 5 to 10 mg twice daily, was given to treated patients.

Extraction and reverse transcription of RNA yielded cDNA as the sequencing template. Libraries were prepared by immunoSEQ multiplex PCR; TCRdb keeps only in-frame clonotypes and omits some of them. The sample has 120,000 to 150,000 clones, more than 40% seen once. This clone was seen more than once but under ten times. Its antigen is not known. General study results and limits: Clonality in lesional scalp, especially alopecia totalis/universalis, exceeded that of normal scalp. Mice gave a clearer picture of TCR sharing than patients did, possibly for HLA-related reasons.

Germline CDR1 is SQVTM and CDR2 is ANQGSEA. Trimming at V came to 6 bases and at J to 6 bases, leaving 5 bases not matched to a gene. The CDR3 loop spans 11 amino acids. This chain uses TRBV29-1 with TRBJ2-7; TRBD1 aligns across 7 bases. This receptor was taken from a human donor with alopecia areata. Material: CD4+ T cells sorted from blood. The DNA for the CDR3 is TGCAGCGTCAACAGGGGTATCGAGCAGTACTTC. Amino acid sequence: CSVNRGIEQYF.